The rows below give T cell receptor gamma chains drawn from one sample of a study of γδ T cells in repeated Plasmodium falciparum infection. TCRdb called clones from the multiplex PCR reads again using CATT. The sample includes over 25,000 gamma-chain clones, around 3% of them seen just once. The sequencing sample was made of gamma-delta T cells from blood. The receptors were gathered from a pool of human donors (malaria-infected and uninfected, not separated). Each CDR3 is given with its conserved first and last residue. Fields, in order: J gene, CDR3 length, V gene, clone size, CDR3 DNA, CDR3 protein. Size is omitted from some rows. Given values are once, few, many or a class for expanded clones.

TRGJP2,15,TRGV4,many,TGTGCCACCTGGGATGGCCCCACGAGTGATTGGATCAAGACGTTT,CATWDGPTSDWIKTF
TRGJ1/TRGJ2,12,TRGV2,many,TGTGCCACCTGGGACGCAAGTTATAAGAAACTCTTT,CATWDASYKKLF
TRGJ1/TRGJ2,15,TRGV5,many,TGTGCCACCTGGGACCACTTTACCCCTTATTATAAGAAACTCTTT,CATWDHFTPYYKKLF
TRGJ1/TRGJ2,15,TRGV2,many,TGTGCCACCTGGGACGGCTCAGAGAATTATTATAAGAAACTCTTT,CATWDGSENYYKKLF
TRGJ1/TRGJ2,13,TRGV2,large,TGTGCCACCTGGGACGGGCCTTATTATAAGAAACTCTTT,CATWDGPYYKKLF
TRGJP1,13,TRGV2,many,TGTGCCACCTGGGACGGTTCTCGTTGGTTCAAGATATTT,CATWDGSRWFKIF
TRGJ1/TRGJ2,13,TRGV5,many,TGTGCCACCTGGGACAGGGGAATAAGTAAGAAACTCTTT,CATWDRGISKKLF
TRGJ1/TRGJ2,16,TRGV9,many,TGTGCCTTGTGGGACCCGACCCCTCTGAATTATTATAAGAAACTCTTT,CALWDPTPLNYYKKLF
TRGJ1/TRGJ2,13,TRGV2,many,TGTGCCACCTGGGTCATGCCCTATAGGAAGAAACTCTTT,CATWVMPYRKKLF
TRGJ1/TRGJ2,13,TRGV4,many,TGTGCCACTTGGGATCAGTATTATTATAAGAAACTCTTT,CATWDQYYYKKLF
TRGJP1,14,TRGV9,many,TGTGCCTTGCTCCCCTGGGTCACTGGTTGGTTCAAGATATTT,CALLPWVTGWFKIF
TRGJP2,13,TRGV5,many,TGTGCCACCTGGGACTGGCGTGATTGGATCAAGACGTTT,CATWDWRDWIKTF
TRGJ1/TRGJ2,13,TRGV8,many,TGTGCCACCTGGGAAATTTCTTATTATAAGAAACTCTTT,CATWEISYYKKLF
TRGJP1,14,TRGV8,many,TGTGCCACCTGGGACAGGACCACTGGTTGGTTCAAGATATTT,CATWDRTTGWFKIF
TRGJP,16,TRGV9,many,TGTGCCTTGTGGGGGTCAGGGGAGTTGGGCAAAAAAATCAAGGTATTT,CALWGSGELGKKIKVF
TRGJ1/TRGJ2,15,TRGV2,many,TGTGCCACCTGGGACGGGCCGAGGAATTATTATAAGAAACTCTTT,CATWDGPRNYYKKLF
TRGJ1/TRGJ2,15,TRGV2,NA,TGTGCCACCTGGGACGGGCTTCTGAATTATTATAAGAAACTCTTT,CATWDGLLNYYKKLF
TRGJ1/TRGJ2,14,TRGV3,many,TGTGCCACCTGGGACACCGCCAATTATTATAAGAAACTCTTT,CATWDTANYYKKLF
TRGJ1/TRGJ2,12,TRGV8,medium-sized,TGTGCCACCTGGGATAGGCGGTATAAGAAACTCTTT,CATWDRRYKKLF
TRGJP,17,TRGV9,many,TGTGCCTTGTGGGAGTTGAGGAAAGAGTTGGGCAAAAAAATCAAGGTATTT,CALWELRKELGKKIKVF
TRGJ1/TRGJ2,13,TRGV5,many,TGTGCCACCTGGGACAAGCGTCATTATAAGAAACTCTTT,CATWDKRHYKKLF
TRGJ1/TRGJ2,17,TRGV4,many,TGTGCCACCTGGGATGGGCCTTCACCCTTACCACACTCTAAGAAACTCTTT,CATWDGPSPLPHSKKLF
TRGJ1/TRGJ2,11,TRGV8,many,TGTGCCACCTGGTGGAGTTATAAGAAACTCTTT,CATWWSYKKLF
TRGJ1/TRGJ2,10,TRGV2,many,TGTGCCACCCTTTATTATAAGAAACTCTTT,CATLYYKKLF